The entry below describes one T cell receptor beta chain. This sample is part of a study of blood T cell repertoires in COVID-19. Using immunoSEQ multiplex PCR, the repertoire was profiled, and TCRdb retains in-frame clones only, with some absent. The sample holds 40,000 to 55,000 clones, roughly nine tenths seen once. V was clipped by 7 bases and J by 4 bases, with 11 bases between them. Germline V CDR1 and CDR2: MNHEY, SVGAGI. This CDR3 spans 13 amino acids. The clonotype comes from a woman older than 75 with acute or convalescent COVID-19. Sequencing input: peripheral blood. The rearrangement joins TRBV6-5 to TRBJ2-1, with D perhaps TRBD2 (5 bases). Written as DNA, the CDR3 is TGTGCCAGCATCCCGACTACTTACAATGAGCAGTTCTTC. It encodes CASIPTTYNEQFF.